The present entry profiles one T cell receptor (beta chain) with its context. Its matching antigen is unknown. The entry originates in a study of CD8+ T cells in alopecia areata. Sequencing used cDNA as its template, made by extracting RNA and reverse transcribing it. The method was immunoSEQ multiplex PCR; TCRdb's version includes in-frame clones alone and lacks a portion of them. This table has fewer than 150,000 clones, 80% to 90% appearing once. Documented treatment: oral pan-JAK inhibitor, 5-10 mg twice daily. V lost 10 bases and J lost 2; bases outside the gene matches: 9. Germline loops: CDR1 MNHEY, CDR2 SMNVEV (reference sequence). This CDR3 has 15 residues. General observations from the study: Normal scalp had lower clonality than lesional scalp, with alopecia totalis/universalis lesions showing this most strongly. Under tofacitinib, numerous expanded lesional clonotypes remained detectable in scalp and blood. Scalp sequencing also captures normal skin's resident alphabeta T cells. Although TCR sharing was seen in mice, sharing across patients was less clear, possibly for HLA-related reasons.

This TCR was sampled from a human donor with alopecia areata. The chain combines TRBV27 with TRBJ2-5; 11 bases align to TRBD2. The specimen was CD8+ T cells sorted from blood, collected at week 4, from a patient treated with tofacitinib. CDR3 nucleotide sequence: TGTGCCAACACTGGGACTAGCGGAATTCAAGAGACCCAGTACTTC. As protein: CANTGTSGIQETQYF.